This T cell receptor beta chain was recorded in a study of a mutant IDH1 vaccine in newly diagnosed glioma. About the study: Patients came in for eight vaccinations, in weeks 1, 3, 5, 7, 11, 15, 19 and 23. Vaccination began 4-6 weeks post radiotherapy alone, or with temozolomide cycles.

Deletions cut 2 bases from V and 2 bases from J, with 17 bases between. This CDR3 is 17 amino acids long. Germline values: CDR1 SGHRS, CDR2 YFSETQ. Assay: immunoSEQ multiplex PCR; the TCRdb copy retains only in-frame clones and omits some. The sample contains roughly 50,000 clones, roughly 82% of which appear only once. This clone came up once. Its matching antigen is unknown. Regarding time point: week 5, during vaccination. Doses comprised 300 ug of mutant IDH1 20-mer peptide each, plus topical imiquimod. Each tumor in the donors was a new WHO grade 3 or 4 astrocytoma, IDH1-mutant and ATRX-lost. The input for sequencing was PBMCs, taken from a glioma patient whose treatment included an IDH1 peptide vaccine. The chain recombines TRBV5-1 with TRBJ2-4; D may be TRBD1 (6 bases). This sequence was found in a woman under 30 with glioma. Some clones in this sample may be carry-over from other donors' samples. This CDR3 is CASSLLDSARTKNIQYF. Here the CDR3 DNA reads TGCGCCAGCAGCTTATTGGACAGCGCCCGGACCAAAAACATTCAGTACTTC.